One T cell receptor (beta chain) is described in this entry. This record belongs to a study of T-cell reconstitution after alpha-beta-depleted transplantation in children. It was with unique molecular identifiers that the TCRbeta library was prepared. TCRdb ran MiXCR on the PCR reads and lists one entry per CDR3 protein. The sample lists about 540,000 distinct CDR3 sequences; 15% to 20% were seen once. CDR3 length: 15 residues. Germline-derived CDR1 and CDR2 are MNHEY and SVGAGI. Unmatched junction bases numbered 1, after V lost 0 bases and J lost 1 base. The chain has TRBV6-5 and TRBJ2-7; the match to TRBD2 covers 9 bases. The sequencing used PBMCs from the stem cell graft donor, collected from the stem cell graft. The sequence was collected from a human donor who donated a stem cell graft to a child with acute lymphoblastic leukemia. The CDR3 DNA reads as TGTGCCAGCAGTTACTCTAGCGGGGGATCCTACGAGCAGTACTTC. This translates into CASSYSSGGSYEQYF.